This is a list of T cell receptor beta chains from one sample in a study of blood T cell repertoires in COVID-19. Data came from immunoSEQ multiplex PCR; TCRdb stores just in-frame clones and leaves some out. The sample records fewer than 400,000 clones, more than 85% being singletons. The sample consisted of PBMCs or T cells enriched from blood (not recorded which). All receptors come from a woman in her twenties or thirties who had recovered from COVID-19. Both conserved end residues are part of each CDR3. D genes are given only for firm matches. Clone size is stated in some rows and not others, as once, few, many or a class when expanded.

CDR3nt,CDR3aa,j_gene,abundance,v_gene,d_gene
TGTGCCAGCAGCTTAGTCAGAGGTGAGCGGGCTTTCTTT,CASSLVRGERAFF,TRBJ1-1,.,TRBV7-2,.
TGTGCCAGCAGACAGGTGTATGGCTACACCTTC,CASRQVYGYTF,TRBJ1-2,.,TRBV12-3/TRBV12-4,.
TGTGCCAGCAGCCCTGGACAGAGTTTGAACACCGGGGAGCTGTTTTTT,CASSPGQSLNTGELFF,TRBJ2-2,.,TRBV4-2,.
TGTGCCAGTAGTACATCCTACGGGTACACTGAAGCTTTCTTT,CASSTSYGYTEAFF,TRBJ1-1,.,TRBV19,.
TGTGCCAGCAGCAAGGACAGGGGATTTGGAAACACCATATATTTT,CASSKDRGFGNTIYF,TRBJ1-3,.,TRBV7-9,TRBD1
TGTGCCAGCAGCCGTGGGACAAACAATGAAAAACTGTTTTTT,CASSRGTNNEKLFF,TRBJ1-4,.,TRBV7-9,.
TGTGCCAGCAGCCGGATAGTTGGGGCGGGAGAGAACGAGCAGTACTTC,CASSRIVGAGENEQYF,TRBJ2-7,.,TRBV7-2,TRBD2
TGTGCCTCCTCCGGGACTATTAATGAAAAACTGTTTTTT,CASSGTINEKLFF,TRBJ1-4,.,TRBV28,.
TGCAGTGCTAATGACGGACTCTCCTACGAGCAGTACTTC,CSANDGLSYEQYF,TRBJ2-7,.,TRBV20-1,.
TGTGCCAGTAGTGTGGGACAGGGGGCTATCGGCTACACCTTC,CASSVGQGAIGYTF,TRBJ1-2,.,TRBV19,TRBD1
TGTGCCAGCAGCTTCGGTCCAGGCGAAAAACTGTTTTTT,CASSFGPGEKLFF,TRBJ1-4,.,TRBV7-2,.
TGTGCCACCAGCAGAGACCGGGACTCATCCTACGAGCAGTACTTC,CATSRDRDSSYEQYF,TRBJ2-7,.,TRBV15,.
TGTGCCAGTAGTGCGGGGGGCAGCGGACTAGCGGGGATGAATGAGCAGTTCTTC,CASSAGGSGLAGMNEQFF,TRBJ2-1,.,TRBV19,TRBD2
TGTGCCAGCAGCTTACGGGGAGTCTCCTACAATGAGCAGTTCTTC,CASSLRGVSYNEQFF,TRBJ2-1,once,TRBV7-2,.
TGTGCCAGCCGACTGGACAGGGGGGGGAACACTGAAGCTTTCTTT,CASRLDRGGNTEAFF,TRBJ1-1,.,TRBV6-5,TRBD1
TGTGCCAGCATCGTCAGGGGGCTAGGGACCGGGGAGCTGTTTTTT,CASIVRGLGTGELFF,TRBJ2-2,.,TRBV2,TRBD1
TGTGCCAGCAGTGAAGAGGGCTTGGGGGGGACTGAAGCTTTCTTT,CASSEEGLGGTEAFF,TRBJ1-1,.,TRBV2,.
TGTGCCAGCAGTCAGATGGACAGAGAAGCTTTCTTT,CASSQMDREAFF,TRBJ1-1,.,TRBV6-5,.
TGTGCCAGCAGTTACCCCGACTGTACCCAAAGTGGGGCTGATAATTCACCCCTCCACTTT,CASSYPDCTQSGADNSPLHF,TRBJ1-6,.,TRBV6-8,.
TGTGCCAGCAGCCGACAGGGCAACACTGAAGCTTTCTTT,CASSRQGNTEAFF,TRBJ1-1,once,TRBV6-5,TRBD1
TGTGCCAGCAGCACAACGGGACAGGGGGTCGCGAGTGAAGCTTTCTTT,CASSTTGQGVASEAFF,TRBJ1-1,.,TRBV28,TRBD1
TGTGCCACCAGCAGAGCGGTCCTGAACACTGAAGCTTTCTTT,CATSRAVLNTEAFF,TRBJ1-1,once,TRBV15,.
TGTGCCACCAGTACCCGACTAGCGGGAGCCCCAGATACGCAGTATTTT,CATSTRLAGAPDTQYF,TRBJ2-3,.,TRBV24-1,TRBD2
TGTGCCAGCCAGAAGGGGGCGGACGAGCAGTACTTC,CASQKGADEQYF,TRBJ2-7,.,TRBV28,TRBD1
TGTGCCAGCAGTCCCGTGATCGAGGATGGCTACACCTTC,CASSPVIEDGYTF,TRBJ1-2,.,TRBV27,.
TGTGCCAGCAGCCCAGACAGGGGGCTTTATAGCAATCAGCCCCAGCATTTT,CASSPDRGLYSNQPQHF,TRBJ1-5,.,TRBV28,TRBD1
TGTGCCAGCAGCTTGGTGGGGGCTAACGAGCAGTACTTC,CASSLVGANEQYF,TRBJ2-7,.,TRBV5-4,.
TGTGCCAGCTCGCAGCCAGGGACCCAGTACTTC,CASSQPGTQYF,TRBJ2-5,once,TRBV18,.
TGTGCCAGCAGCCACGACAGGGGGCGCCAAAAACTGTTTTTT,CASSHDRGRQKLFF,TRBJ1-4,few,TRBV7-9,TRBD1
TGTGCCAGCAGCTTAACGGCCACTAGCGGGCCCCGGGGGGCAGATACGCAGTATTTT,CASSLTATSGPRGADTQYF,TRBJ2-3,.,TRBV7-2,TRBD2
TGTGCCAGCAGGCCGGACTTCGGGAACTATGGCTACACCTTC,CASRPDFGNYGYTF,TRBJ1-2,.,TRBV2,.
TGTGCCAGCAGTTTCAGGGGCACGAACACCGGGGAGCTGTTTTTT,CASSFRGTNTGELFF,TRBJ2-2,.,TRBV27,.
TGCGCCAGCAGCCAAGGACTAGCGGGCCAAGAGACCCAGTACTTC,CASSQGLAGQETQYF,TRBJ2-5,.,TRBV4-1,TRBD2
TGTGCCAGCAAAACGGCGGATCAAGAGACCCAGTACTTC,CASKTADQETQYF,TRBJ2-5,.,TRBV28,.
TGTGCCAGCACCCCGGGGGGGGACAGCCCACTATTGGGCAATCAGCCCCAGCATTTT,CASTPGGDSPLLGNQPQHF,TRBJ1-5,.,TRBV7-9,TRBD1
TGTGCCAGCAGCTTTGGAGGGACTGGAAACACCATATATTTT,CASSFGGTGNTIYF,TRBJ1-3,.,TRBV7-9,.
TGCGCCAGCAGCTTGGTCTCAGCCTACGAGCAGTACTTC,CASSLVSAYEQYF,TRBJ2-7,.,TRBV5-1,.